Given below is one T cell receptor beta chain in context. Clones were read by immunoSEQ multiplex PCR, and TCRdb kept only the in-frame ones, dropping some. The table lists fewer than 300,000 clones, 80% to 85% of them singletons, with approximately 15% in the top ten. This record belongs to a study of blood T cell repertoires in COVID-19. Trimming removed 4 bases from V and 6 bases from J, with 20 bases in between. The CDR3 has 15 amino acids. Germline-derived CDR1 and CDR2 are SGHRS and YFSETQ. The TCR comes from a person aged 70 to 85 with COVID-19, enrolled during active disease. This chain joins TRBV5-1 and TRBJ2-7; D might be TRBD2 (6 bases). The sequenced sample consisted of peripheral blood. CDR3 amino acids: CASSRTGEAGFEQYF. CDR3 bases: TGCGCCAGCAGCCGGACGGGGGAGGCAGGATTCGAGCAGTACTTC.